These 27 T cell receptor beta chains share one sample of origin, sequenced in a study of cytomegalovirus exposure and HLA in healthy donors (dated by TCRdb to 2016 to 2017). The method was the immunoSEQ multiplex PCR assay. The clones in this table, taken by TCRdb from immuneACCESS, are in-frame only. Not every clone is retained; where verified, under half of the shortfall comes from an unresolved V gene, and the cause of the rest is unknown. The sample data list 65,000 to 100,000 clones, and roughly 93% of these were observed just once. The ten largest make up around 3.3% of the sample. Sequencing was done on a sample of PBMCs. Receptors originate from a woman in her 30s in good health and CMV-seronegative.

This chain uses TRBV6-6 with TRBJ2-7, with 10 nucleotides matching TRBD1. The CDR3 has 16 amino acids. CDR1 is MNHNY, CDR2 SVGAGI, per germline (reference sequence). With 2 bases clipped from V and 5 bases from J, the junction kept 9 bases outside the gene matches. CDR3 in amino acids: CASSYAKFGTGDEQYF. The CDR3 region has the DNA TGTGCCAGCAGTTACGCGAAATTCGGGACAGGGGACGAGCAGTACTTC.

This chain joins TRBV29-1 and TRBJ2-7; 8 positions match TRBD1. The CDR3 contains 14 residues. Germline V gene lookup returns CDR1 SQVTM and CDR2 ANQGSEA. Trimming took 5 bases from V and 0 from J; bases not matched to a gene: 6. The CDR3 is CSVSDRGLSYEQYF. The CDR3 DNA reads TGCAGCGTTTCCGACAGGGGACTCTCCTACGAGCAGTACTTC.

This rearrangement joins TRBV30 to TRBJ2-1, with D hard to call. Germline loops: CDR1 GTSNPN, CDR2 SVGIG (reference sequence). CDR3 length equals 12 residues. V shed 3 bases and J shed 4 bases, with 7 bases lying between them. This CDR3 reads CAWSATYNEQFF. The CDR3 bases are TGTGCCTGGAGCGCTACGTACAATGAGCAGTTCTTC.

This chain joins TRBV5-1 and TRBJ1-1; possibly TRBD1 for D (5 bases). The CDR3 has 14 amino acids. The V gene lost 8 bases and the J gene lost 7 bases, with 21 bases spanning the gap. Germline CDR1 reads SGHRS; CDR2 reads YFSETQ. The CDR3 loop is CASKTGILPNEAFF. The CDR3, as DNA: TGCGCCAGTAAAACAGGTATTTTGCCGAATGAAGCTTTCTTT.

This clone has only one observation. V is TRBV5-1 and J is TRBJ1-1; no definite D call. The CDR3 runs to 15 residues. CDR1 and CDR2 from the germline V gene are SGHRS and YFSETQ. The V and J ends lost 2 bases and 2 bases respectively, with 13 bases between them. CDR3 DNA: TGCGCCAGCAGCTTCCCGGCGGAGGGAAACACTGAAGCTTTCTTT. This codes for CASSFPAEGNTEAFF. Full variable domain (missing parts from reference TRBV5-1 and TRBJ1-1): KAGVTQTPRYLIKTRGQQVTLSCSPISGHRSVSWYQQTPGQGLQFLFEYFSETQRNKGNFPGRFSGRQFSNSRSEMNVSTLELGDSALYLCASSFPAEGNTEAFFGQGTRLTVV.

The V and J genes are TRBV6-6 and TRBJ1-5; possibly TRBD1 for D (5 bases). Germline assignment: CDR1 MNHNY and CDR2 SVGAGI (reference sequence). V was trimmed by 4 bases and J by 4 bases, leaving 11 bases between them. The CDR3 has 14 amino acids. The CDR3 DNA reads as TGTGCCAGCAGTTTGCAGGGCTCTAATCAGCCCCAGCATTTT. Its translation: CASSLQGSNQPQHF.

The genes are TRBV30 and TRBJ1-5; maybe TRBD1 (5 bases). Looked up from germline, CDR1 is GTSNPN and CDR2 is SVGIG (reference sequence). The CDR3 is 14 residues long. The V end lost 2 bases, the J end lost 5 bases, and 13 bases lay between the germline ends. The CDR3 DNA is TGTGCCTGGAGTCCTCGACAGTCTCATCAGCCCCAGCATTTT. Protein product: CAWSPRQSHQPQHF.

V gene TRBV9 combines with J gene TRBJ2-3, with D perhaps TRBD2 (6 bases). Between the trimmed V and J ends, which lost 3 bases and 2 bases, there was a span of 10 bases. The CDR3 has 14 residues. CDR1 and CDR2 (germline): SGDLS, YYNGEE. CDR3 sequence (DNA): TGTGCCAGCAGCGCCCAGCGGGCCACAGATACGCAGTATTTT. Translated: CASSAQRATDTQYF. The full variable domain, with the rest looked up from reference TRBV9 and TRBJ2-3, is DSGVTQTPKHLITATGQRVTLRCSPRSGDLSVYWYQQSLDQGLQFLIQYYNGEERAKGNILERFSAQQFPDLHSELNLSSLELGDSALYFCASSAQRATDTQYFGPGTRLTVL.

The genes are TRBV4-3 and TRBJ1-1; unclear D gene. Deletions cut 5 bases from V and 2 bases from J, with 12 bases between. The CDR3 consists of 14 residues. Germline V gene lookup returns CDR1 LGHNA and CDR2 YSLEER. The CDR3 protein is CASSLRRDNTEAFF. CDR3 bases: TGCGCCAGCAGCTTACGACGGGATAACACTGAAGCTTTCTTT.

The chain employs TRBV10-1 and TRBJ1-1, with TRBD1 as a possible D gene (6 bases). The CDR3 is 14 amino acids. CDR1 is WNHNN and CDR2 is SYGVQD in the germline V gene (reference sequence). Trimming took off 3 bases at V and 3 bases at J, with 11 bases between the two ends. DNA for the CDR3: TGCGCCAGCAGTGACCTTAGGGGGTACACTGAAGCTTTCTTT. Protein product: CASSDLRGYTEAFF.

This clone was observed a handful of times. J is TRBJ2-7 and V is TRBV27; TRBD1 aligns across 8 bases. Per germline, CDR1 MNHEY and CDR2 SMNVEV (reference sequence). The length of the CDR3 is 13 residues. Trimming removed 0 bases from V and 6 bases from J; junction bases left unmatched: 1. CDR3 protein: CASSLSQGAEQYF. DNA of the CDR3: TGTGCCAGCAGTTTATCGCAGGGGGCCGAGCAGTACTTC.

The V gene is TRBV27, the J gene TRBJ2-7; D possibly corresponds to TRBD2 (6 bases). Trimming shortened V by 5 bases and J by 0 bases, and 14 bases separated the two germline ends. Germline lookup yields CDR1 MNHEY and CDR2 SMNVEV (reference sequence). CDR3 length: 15 residues. The CDR3 is CASSPSRDFSYEQYF. The CDR3 DNA sequence: TGTGCCAGCAGTCCATCCAGGGACTTCTCCTACGAGCAGTACTTC.

The sample holds one count of this clone. The V call is TRBV4-3, the J call TRBJ1-3, with D uncertain. From germline, CDR1 is LGHNA and CDR2 YSLEER. CDR3 length: 17 residues. V lost 1 base, J lost 0 bases, and 13 bases lay in between. The CDR3, as DNA: TGCGCCAGCAGCCAAGGATACAGCTCTATCTCTGGAAACACCATATATTTT. Protein sequence: CASSQGYSSISGNTIYF.

This chain joins TRBV28 and TRBJ1-2; no clear D. Trimming pared 2 bases from V and 1 base from J, leaving 5 bases between. CDR3 length equals 13 residues. Germline CDR1 is MDHEN and CDR2 is SYDVKM. CDR3: CASSLTSNYGYTF. The CDR3 coding sequence is TGTGCCAGCAGTTTAACAAGTAACTATGGCTACACCTTC.

The J gene is TRBJ1-1, the V gene TRBV6-4, with TRBD1 identical over 11 bases. Germline trimming cut 0 bases from V and 4 bases from J; bases unmatched to any gene: 1. The CDR3 loop spans 15 amino acids. CDR1 and CDR2 from the germline V gene are MRHNA and SNTAGT. The chain's CDR3 is CASSDSGTGGTEAFF. CDR3 DNA sequence: TGTGCCAGCAGTGACTCTGGGACAGGGGGCACTGAAGCTTTCTTT.

V and J are TRBV4-2 and TRBJ1-2; D is undetermined. Germline V gene data show CDR1 as LGHNA and CDR2 as YNFKEQ. This CDR3 contains 16 residues. V lost 0 bases and J 3 bases, leaving 14 bases between the germline ends. DNA for the CDR3: TGTGCCAGCAGCCAAGATGTTTCTGTGGAGCACTATGGCTACACCTTC. Residues: CASSQDVSVEHYGYTF.

CDR3 nucleotides: TGTGCCTGGAGTGGGGCCGGTGAAGCTTTCTTT. Amino acids: CAWSGAGEAFF. The V gene is TRBV30, the J gene TRBJ1-1, with D hard to call. V was trimmed by 1 base and J by 7 bases, leaving 7 bases between them. Germline values: CDR1 GTSNPN, CDR2 SVGIG (reference sequence). This CDR3 is built from 11 residues.

This clone was detected once. The chain couples TRBV6-1 to TRBJ1-5; D not certain. Germline V gene data show CDR1 as MNHNS and CDR2 as SASEGT. This CDR3 contains 15 residues. V shed 6 bases and J shed 0 bases, with 12 bases lying between them. Here the CDR3 reads CASRLDTYSNQPQHF. The CDR3 DNA sequence: TGTGCCAGCAGACTCGACACGTATAGCAATCAGCCCCAGCATTTT.

The chain couples TRBV18 to TRBJ2-7; TRBD1 matches 7 bases. The V gene's germline CDR1 is KGHSH and CDR2 LQKENI. This CDR3 is 14 amino acids long. Trimming took 1 base from V and 3 from J; bases not matched to a gene: 3. The CDR3 nucleotides read TGTGCCAGCTCACCACTACGGGACAGCTACGAGCAGTACTTC. Protein sequence: CASSPLRDSYEQYF.

The chain joins TRBV5-1 to TRBJ2-5; 8 nucleotides agree with TRBD2. The DNA end is a closer match to TRBJ2-7, so the J assignment may be wrong. The CDR3 is made up of 14 amino acids. Germline loops: CDR1 SGHRS, CDR2 YFSETQ. The chain's CDR3 is CASSLLAASYEQYF. The CDR3 DNA is TGCGCCAGCAGCTTACTAGCGGCCTCCTACGAGCAGTACTTC.

This chain connects TRBV4-1 to TRBJ2-3; 8 nucleotides line up with TRBD2. CDR1 MGHRA and CDR2 YSYEKL come from the germline V gene. This CDR3 is built from 16 residues. The V segment lost 3 bases and the J segment 4 bases; nucleotides outside the gene matches: 9. CDR3 sequence: CASSQYGGVHPDTQYF. The CDR3 DNA reads TGCGCCAGCAGCCAGTACGGGGGGGTCCACCCAGATACGCAGTATTTT.

This chain joins TRBV4-1 and TRBJ2-1, with TRBD2 matching 13 bases. Trimming took 1 base from V and 5 from J; bases not matched to a gene: 8. Per the germline V gene, CDR1 is MGHRA and CDR2 is YSYEKL. The CDR3 extends over 18 amino acids. The CDR3, as DNA: TGCGCCAGCAGCCAAGTTGATCTGGGACTAGCGGGGAACAATGAGCAGTTCTTC. Translated: CASSQVDLGLAGNNEQFF.

This chain links TRBV5-1 with TRBJ1-4; 7 bases map to TRBD1. Germline V CDR1 and CDR2: SGHRS, YFSETQ. J gave up 5 bases and V 4 bases, and 8 bases lay outside the gene matches. The CDR3 sequence is 15 residues long. CDR3 DNA sequence: TGCGCCAGCAGCCCCCTAGGGGACAGCAATGAAAAACTGTTTTTT. This encodes CASSPLGDSNEKLFF.

CDR3 nucleotide sequence: TGTGCCAGCAGCTTACTCCCTATGATCGGGGAGCTGTTTTTT. This gives the protein CASSLLPMIGELFF. The V gene is TRBV11-3, the J gene TRBJ2-2; D unresolved. Trimming took off 2 bases at V and 7 bases at J, with 11 bases between the two ends. This CDR3 comprises 14 residues. The germline CDR1 and CDR2 sequences are SGHNT and YENEEA.

Only one count was recorded for this clone. The chain joins TRBV27 to TRBJ1-1; D remains ambiguous. The CDR3 covers 13 residues. V lost 6 bases to trimming and J lost 3 bases, with 11 bases between them. Germline V gene lookup returns CDR1 MNHEY and CDR2 SMNVEV (reference sequence). CDR3 sequence (DNA): TGTGCCAGCAGCATAGGGAGTTACACTGAAGCTTTCTTT. Its translation: CASSIGSYTEAFF.

The chain joins TRBV20-1 to TRBJ2-7; D is undetermined. The germline CDR1 and CDR2 sequences are DFQATT and SNEGSKA (reference sequence). V dropped 4 bases and J dropped 2 bases, with 6 bases sitting between them. The length of the CDR3 is 11 residues. CDR3 loop: CSANTAYEQYF. The CDR3 DNA is TGCAGTGCTAACACAGCCTACGAGCAGTACTTC.

V usage is TRBV5-1 and J usage is TRBJ2-3; D is unclear. The CDR3 sequence is 17 residues long. From germline, CDR1 is SGHRS and CDR2 YFSETQ. With 4 bases removed from V and 4 bases from J, the gap between germline ends came to 22 bases. In DNA form, the CDR3 reads TGCGCCAGCAGCCCATACCGGTCCGCTCTTTCGGCAGATACGCAGTATTTT. This translates into CASSPYRSALSADTQYF.